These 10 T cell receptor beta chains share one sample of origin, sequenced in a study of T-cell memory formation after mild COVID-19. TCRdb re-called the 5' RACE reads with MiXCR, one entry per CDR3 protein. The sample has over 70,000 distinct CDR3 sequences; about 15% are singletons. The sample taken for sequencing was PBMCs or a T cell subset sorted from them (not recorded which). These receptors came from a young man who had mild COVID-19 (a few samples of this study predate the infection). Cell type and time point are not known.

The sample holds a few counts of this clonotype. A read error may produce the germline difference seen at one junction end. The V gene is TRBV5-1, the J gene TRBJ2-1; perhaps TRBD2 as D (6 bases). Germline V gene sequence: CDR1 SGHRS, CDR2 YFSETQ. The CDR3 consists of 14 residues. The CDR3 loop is CASSRGWTYNEQLF. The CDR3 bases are TGCGCCAGCAGTCGGGGGTGGACCTACAATGAGCAGTTATTC.

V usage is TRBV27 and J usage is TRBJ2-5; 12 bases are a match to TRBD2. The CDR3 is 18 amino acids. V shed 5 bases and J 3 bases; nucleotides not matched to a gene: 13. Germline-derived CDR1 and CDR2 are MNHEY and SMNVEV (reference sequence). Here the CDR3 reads CASSPRLAGARPEETQYF. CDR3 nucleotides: TGTGCCAGCAGTCCCAGACTAGCGGGGGCCCGCCCTGAAGAGACCCAGTACTTC.

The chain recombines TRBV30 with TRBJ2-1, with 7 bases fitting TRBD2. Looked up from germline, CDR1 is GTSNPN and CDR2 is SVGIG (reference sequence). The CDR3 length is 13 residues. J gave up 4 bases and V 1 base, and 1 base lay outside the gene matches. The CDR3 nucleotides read TGTGCCTGGAGTGCTAGCGGTTACAATGAGCAGTTCTTC. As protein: CAWSASGYNEQFF.

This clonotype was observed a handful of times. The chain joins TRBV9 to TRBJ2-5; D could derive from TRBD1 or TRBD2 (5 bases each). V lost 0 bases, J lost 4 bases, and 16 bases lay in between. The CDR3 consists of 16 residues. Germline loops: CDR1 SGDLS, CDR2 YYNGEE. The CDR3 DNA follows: TGTGCCAGCAGCGTAGGCCGGGGCCTGTTCGCAGAGACCCAGTACTTC. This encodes CASSVGRGLFAETQYF.

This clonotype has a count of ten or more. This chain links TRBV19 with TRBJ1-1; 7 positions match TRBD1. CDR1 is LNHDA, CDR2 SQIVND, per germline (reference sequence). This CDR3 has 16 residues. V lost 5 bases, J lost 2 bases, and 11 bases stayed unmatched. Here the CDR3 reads CASSFSGTALNTEAFF. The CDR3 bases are TGTGCCAGTAGTTTTTCCGGGACAGCTCTTAACACTGAAGCTTTCTTT.

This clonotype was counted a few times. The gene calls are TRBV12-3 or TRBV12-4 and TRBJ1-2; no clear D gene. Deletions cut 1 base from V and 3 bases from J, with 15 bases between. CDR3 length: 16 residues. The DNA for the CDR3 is TGTGCCAGCAGTTTAGAAGCTCTATCGGCGGACTATGGCTACACCTTC. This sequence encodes CASSLEALSADYGYTF.

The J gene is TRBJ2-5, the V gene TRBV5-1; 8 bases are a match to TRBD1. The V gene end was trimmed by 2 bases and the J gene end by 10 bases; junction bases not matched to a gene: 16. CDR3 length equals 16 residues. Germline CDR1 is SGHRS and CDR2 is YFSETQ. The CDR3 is CASSFGQGDFVVGQYF. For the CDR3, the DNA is TGCGCCAGCAGCTTCGGACAGGGCGACTTTGTCGTGGGCCAGTACTTC.

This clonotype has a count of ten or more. In DNA form, the CDR3 reads TGTGCCGCGGGGGGGAGCTCCTACAATGAGCAGTTCTTC. Amino acid sequence: CAAGGSSYNEQFF. The V and J genes are TRBV3-1 and TRBJ2-1, with 9 bases matching TRBD2. This CDR3 has 13 residues. Germline CDR1 reads LGHDT; CDR2 reads YNNKEL (reference sequence). V lost 11 bases and J lost 0; bases outside the gene matches: 2.

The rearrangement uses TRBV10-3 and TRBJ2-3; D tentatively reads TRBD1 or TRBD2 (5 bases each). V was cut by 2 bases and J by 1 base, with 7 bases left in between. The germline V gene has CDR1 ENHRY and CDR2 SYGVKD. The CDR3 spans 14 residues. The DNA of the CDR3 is TGTGCCATCAGTGAGGTGGGGGGCACAGATACGCAGTATTTT. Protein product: CAISEVGGTDTQYF.

Written as DNA, the CDR3 is TGCAGTGCTAGGGGGGAGGACTACGACCGAGGCGAGCAGTACGTC. Residues: CSARGEDYDRGEQYV. The chain joins TRBV20-1 to TRBJ2-7; maybe TRBD2 (6 bases). CDR1 is DFQATT, CDR2 SNEGSKA, per germline (reference sequence). This CDR3 has 15 residues. Trimming shortened V by 3 bases and J by 6 bases, and 21 bases separated the two germline ends.